One sample yielded the 24 T cell receptor beta chains listed below, sequenced in a study of cytotoxic CD8 clonotypes in ibrutinib-treated CLL. The method was immunoSEQ multiplex PCR; TCRdb's version includes in-frame clones alone and lacks a portion of them. This table has approximately 200,000 clones, approximately 72% appearing once. This sample comprised PBMCs, obtained after 24 months of ibrutinib treatment. These receptors all stem from a human donor with chronic lymphocytic leukemia.

V is TRBV4-3 and J is TRBJ2-1; tentatively, D is TRBD1 or TRBD2 (6 bases each). The CDR3 has 15 amino acids. The V gene's germline CDR1 is LGHNA and CDR2 YSLEER. Between the trimmed V and J ends, which lost 3 bases and 8 bases, there was a span of 17 bases. The CDR3 DNA sequence: TGCGCCAGCAGCCATAGCGGCCGTGGGGGCCATGAGCAGTTCTTC. This translates into CASSHSGRGGHEQFF.

This clone has more than one count but fewer than ten. The V and J genes are TRBV5-4 and TRBJ1-1; possibly TRBD1 for D (5 bases). CDR3 length: 15 residues. CDR1 is SGHNT and CDR2 is YYREEE in the germline V gene (reference sequence). Trimming stripped 0 bases from V and 5 bases from J, with 14 bases between. In DNA form, the CDR3 reads TGTGCCAGCAGCTTGGAAAGGGTCAGGGATACTGAAGCTTTCTTT. It yields the protein CASSLERVRDTEAFF.

The V and J genes are TRBV5-4 and TRBJ2-7, with 7 bases that match TRBD2. Germline lookup yields CDR1 SGHNT and CDR2 YYREEE (reference sequence). V was clipped by 1 base and J by 0 bases; unmatched bases: 4. The CDR3 spans 15 residues. The CDR3 nucleotides read TGTGCCAGCAGCTTGAGGCGCGGGAGCTCCTACGAGCAGTACTTC. Residues: CASSLRRGSSYEQYF.

This clone was seen only a few times. The chain is built from TRBV6-1 and TRBJ2-1; D gene uncertain. Germline loops: CDR1 MNHNS, CDR2 SASEGT. This CDR3 has 14 residues. Trimming shortened V by 5 bases and J by 3 bases, and 11 bases separated the two germline ends. DNA of the CDR3: TGTGCCAGCAGTCCCCTTTCCCTCTACAATGAGCAGTTCTTC. Its translation: CASSPLSLYNEQFF.

The gene calls are TRBV9 and TRBJ1-1; 8 bases map to TRBD1. This CDR3 region has 15 residues. V gave up 3 bases and J gave up 1 base; unmatched junction bases: 5. The germline V gene encodes CDR1 SGDLS and CDR2 YYNGEE. The DNA for the CDR3 is TGTGCCAGCAGCGACGACAGGGGTGGGAACACTGAAGCTTTCTTT. This gives the protein CASSDDRGGNTEAFF.

This clone was seen more than once but under ten times. V is TRBV4-1 and J is TRBJ1-2; the D gene is possibly TRBD1 (6 bases). CDR3 length equals 14 residues. V shed 2 bases and J shed 4 bases, with 11 bases lying between them. The germline V gene encodes CDR1 MGHRA and CDR2 YSYEKL. For the CDR3, the DNA is TGCGCCAGCAGCCAAATGGACAGATTCTATGGCTACACCTTC. It codes for CASSQMDRFYGYTF.

DNA of the CDR3: TGTGCCAGCAGCCCCAGGGGTGCCTATGGCTACACCTTC. The encoded protein is CASSPRGAYGYTF. V and J are TRBV5-6 and TRBJ1-2; tentative D call: TRBD1 (6 bases). The germline CDR1 and CDR2 sequences are SGHDT and YYEEEE. The ends were cut back, 4 bases at V and 4 bases at J, with 11 bases in the middle. The CDR3 is 13 residues long.

This clone has only one observation. The chain is built from TRBV9 and TRBJ2-1; possible D gene TRBD1, 6 bases. The length of the CDR3 is 15 residues. V was trimmed by 2 bases and J by 4 bases, leaving 13 bases between them. Germline CDR1 and CDR2: SGDLS and YYNGEE. CDR3 residues: CASSVGGQSYNEQFF. Written as DNA, the CDR3 is TGTGCCAGCAGCGTCGGAGGACAGTCTTACAATGAGCAGTTCTTC.

The chain links TRBV15 to TRBJ2-1; 7 nucleotides align to TRBD2. Trimming at V came to 0 bases and at J to 1 base, leaving 3 bases not matched to a gene. Germline values: CDR1 LNHNV, CDR2 YYDKDF (reference sequence). The CDR3 loop spans 16 amino acids. The CDR3 region is CATSRETSPSYNEQFF. CDR3 nucleotide sequence: TGTGCCACCAGCAGAGAGACTAGCCCTTCCTACAATGAGCAGTTCTTC. Complete variable domain (other parts from reference TRBV15 and TRBJ2-1): DAMVIQNPRYQVTQFGKPVTLSCSQTLNHNVMYWYQQKSSQAPKLLFHYYDKDFNNEADTPDNFQSRRPNTSFCFLDIRSPGLGDTAMYLCATSRETSPSYNEQFFGPGTRLTVL.

This clone was counted between two and nine times. This chain uses TRBV29-1 with TRBJ2-4; 13 nucleotides agree with TRBD2. This CDR3 has 16 residues. J was trimmed by 8 bases and V by 5 bases; bases with no gene match: 12. CDR1 and CDR2 (germline): SQVTM, ANQGSEA. CDR3 region: CSVSRLRTSGRYIQYF. In nucleotides, the CDR3 is TGCAGCGTTTCGAGACTGAGGACTAGCGGGAGATACATTCAGTACTTC.

The chain combines TRBV14 with TRBJ2-7; D is perhaps TRBD1 (5 bases). Looked up from germline, CDR1 is SGHDN and CDR2 is FVKESK. The CDR3 extends over 14 amino acids. With 2 bases removed from V and 2 bases from J, the gap between germline ends came to 10 bases. The DNA for the CDR3 is TGTGCCAGCAGCCAACTGCTCAGGGCCTACGAGCAGTACTTC. Residues: CASSQLLRAYEQYF.

This chain uses TRBV7-7 with TRBJ2-5; no clear D gene. The CDR3 is 14 residues long. Germline CDR1 and CDR2: SSHAT and FNYEAQ (reference sequence). V lost 5 bases to trimming and J lost 7 bases, with 17 bases between them. For the CDR3, the DNA is TGTGCCAGCAGCCCCACGTCAGAGTTGGGGACCCAGTACTTC. This gives the protein CASSPTSELGTQYF.

The CDR3, as DNA: TGTGCCTGGGGCCCCGGACAGGTCCTTTACTATGGCTACACCTTC. Encoded protein: CAWGPGQVLYYGYTF. J is TRBJ1-2 and V is TRBV30, with 7 bases that match TRBD1. Germline trimming cut 5 bases from V and 3 bases from J; bases unmatched to any gene: 12. Germline V gives CDR1 GTSNPN, CDR2 SVGIG (reference sequence). The CDR3 extends over 15 amino acids.

The CDR3 nucleotides read TGTGCCAGCAGTGTGTCTAGCGGGAGGTCCCCAGCCTACGAGCAGTACTTC. This gives the protein CASSVSSGRSPAYEQYF. The rearrangement joins TRBV2 to TRBJ2-7; 11 nucleotides line up with TRBD2. V was clipped by 4 bases and J by 2 bases; unmatched bases: 10. The V gene's germline CDR1 is SNHLY and CDR2 FYNNEI. The CDR3 consists of 17 residues.

This chain joins TRBV15 and TRBJ2-1; 8 bases match TRBD1. The germline V gene has CDR1 LNHNV and CDR2 YYDKDF (reference sequence). The CDR3 spans 15 residues. V trimming: 0 bases; J trimming: 10 bases; junction bases outside the gene matches: 8. CDR3 nucleotide sequence: TGTGCCACCAGCAGAGATAGGGCAGGGGGCAACGAGCAGTTCTTC. Translation gives CATSRDRAGGNEQFF. Combining the CDR3 with reference TRBV15 and TRBJ2-1 gives the whole variable domain DAMVIQNPRYQVTQFGKPVTLSCSQTLNHNVMYWYQQKSSQAPKLLFHYYDKDFNNEADTPDNFQSRRPNTSFCFLDIRSPGLGDTAMYLCATSRDRAGGNEQFFGPGTRLTVL.

The chain is built from TRBV9 and TRBJ2-3; TRBD2 aligns across 10 bases. Germline-derived CDR1 and CDR2 are SGDLS and YYNGEE. CDR3 length equals 15 residues. V lost 2 bases, J lost 3 bases, and 3 bases stayed unmatched. The CDR3 reads CASSVPSGRTDTQYF. DNA for the CDR3: TGTGCCAGCAGCGTTCCTAGCGGGAGAACAGATACGCAGTATTTT.

V usage is TRBV29-1 and J usage is TRBJ2-3, with TRBD2 matching over 15 bases. The CDR3 has 18 amino acids. V was pared by 1 base and J by 0 bases, with 5 bases of the junction left unmatched. From germline, CDR1 is SQVTM and CDR2 ANQGSEA. CDR3 bases: TGCAGCGTTGAAGGGGGACTAGCGGGAGGCGGTAGCACAGATACGCAGTATTTT. This codes for CSVEGGLAGGGSTDTQYF.

The gene calls are TRBV21-1 and TRBJ2-3; the table's D call, TRBD2, was not checked against the DNA. TRBV21-1 is a pseudogene segment. The CDR3 sequence is 13 residues long. Here the CDR3 DNA reads TGTGCCGGAAGCCCATCGGGGGGAGGTACGCAGTATTTT. This encodes CAGSPSGGGTQYF.

The V and J genes are TRBV7-2 and TRBJ2-3, with D unresolved. This CDR3 is 14 amino acids long. Germline CDR1 is SGHTA and CDR2 is FQGNSA. Trimming stripped 2 bases from V and 0 bases from J, with 6 bases between. CDR3 region: CASSLLSSTDTQYF. DNA of the CDR3: TGTGCCAGCAGCTTACTGTCTAGCACAGATACGCAGTATTTT.

The rearrangement joins TRBV4-1 to TRBJ1-2; perhaps TRBD1 as D (6 bases). The CDR3 spans 16 residues. The germline V gene has CDR1 MGHRA and CDR2 YSYEKL. V lost 4 bases and J 6 bases, leaving 21 bases between the germline ends. This CDR3 is CASSPTARGRLNGYTF. CDR3 DNA sequence: TGCGCCAGCAGCCCTACCGCCCGGGGGCGCTTAAATGGCTACACCTTC.

This clone was found a few times. The chain recombines TRBV19 with TRBJ2-2, with 9 bases lining up with TRBD2. V shed 3 bases, J shed 0 bases, and the junction held 14 bases outside the gene matches. The CDR3 runs 20 residues. Germline V lookup: CDR1 LNHDA, CDR2 SQIVND (reference sequence). Here the CDR3 DNA reads TGTGCCAGTAGTATTCCTTCTGGTAGCGGGGGACAGCCGAACACCGGGGAGCTGTTTTTT. This translates into CASSIPSGSGGQPNTGELFF.

The chain couples TRBV15 to TRBJ1-2; D gene ambiguous. Germline-derived CDR1 and CDR2 are LNHNV and YYDKDF (reference sequence). The CDR3 covers 14 residues. V lost 0 bases and J lost 9, with 14 bases in between. CDR3 sequence (DNA): TGTGCCACCAGCAGAGATAACGGTAGGAAAAGCTACACCTTC. Encoded protein: CATSRDNGRKSYTF.

This clone was seen just once. This chain links TRBV11-2 with TRBJ2-1, with 10 bases aligning to TRBD2. Losses at the gene ends were 0 bases for V and 4 bases for J; bases not matched to a gene: 6. The CDR3 extends over 17 amino acids. CDR1 and CDR2 (germline): SGHAT, FQNNGV. The CDR3 region is CASSLEIGLAEYNEQFF. In nucleotides, the CDR3 is TGTGCCAGCAGCTTAGAAATTGGACTAGCGGAATACAATGAGCAGTTCTTC.

The chain employs TRBV10-3 and TRBJ2-5, with a possible D match to TRBD2 (5 bases). The J call may not be correct, given that the DNA end is closer to TRBJ2-7. Germline-derived CDR1 and CDR2 are ENHRY and SYGVKD. The CDR3 totals 12 residues. The CDR3 nucleotides read TGTGCCATCAGCCCCGTTGGAGGCGAGCAGTACTTC. It yields the protein CAISPVGGEQYF.